Presented here are 4 T cell receptor beta chains from one specimen sequenced in a study of T cell responses to AZD1222 COVID-19 vaccine. Generated by immunoSEQ multiplex PCR, the TCRdb table keeps only in-frame clones and is missing some. Found here are 150,000 to 200,000 clones, around 90% of them singletons; the top ten hold roughly 2%. This material consisted of peripheral blood, taken 28 days after the second AZD1222 dose. Receptors were obtained from an adult who received the AZD1222 COVID-19 vaccine.

The J gene is TRBJ1-2, the V gene TRBV2, with D unclear. The CDR3 loop spans 15 amino acids. Germline CDR1 and CDR2: SNHLY and FYNNEI. Trimming shortened V by 2 bases and J by 4 bases, and 14 bases separated the two germline ends. DNA of the CDR3: TGTGCCAGCAGTGAAAGGGTGTCAGTGGCCTATGGCTACACCTTC. The encoded protein is CASSERVSVAYGYTF.

As DNA, the CDR3 is TGTGCCAGCAGCGCAACAGGGAGCACTGAAGCTTTCTTT. Translated, it gives CASSATGSTEAFF. The chain couples TRBV5-4 to TRBJ1-1, with a weak D call TRBD1 (6 bases). Germline loops: CDR1 SGHNT, CDR2 YYREEE (reference sequence). V shed 4 bases and J shed 4 bases, with 11 bases lying between them. The CDR3 runs to 13 residues.

This clone has a single count. The chain employs TRBV7-9 and TRBJ1-1; no clear D gene. Germline-derived CDR1 and CDR2 are SEHNR and FQNEAQ (reference sequence). Between the trimmed V and J ends, which lost 1 base and 6 bases, there was a span of 18 bases. The CDR3 spans 16 residues. The DNA of the CDR3 is TGTGCCAGCAGCTTAGGGTTCGGCAAAGATCACGCTGAAGCTTTCTTT. Translated: CASSLGFGKDHAEAFF.

The chain links TRBV11-2 to TRBJ1-2; possible D gene TRBD1, 6 bases. Germline values: CDR1 SGHAT, CDR2 FQNNGV. This CDR3 has 14 amino acids. Trimming removed 3 bases at V and 8 bases at J, with 16 bases between. Here the CDR3 DNA reads TGTGCCAGCAGCTTTGGGGGGGCAGAGTTCGGCTACACCTTC. Its translation: CASSFGGAEFGYTF.